This T cell receptor beta chain comes out of a study of CD8 T cells in Susac syndrome. Relapsing-remitting disease, either stable or active, was present in the treatment-naive patients who were the multiple sclerosis controls. There are 15 residues in the CDR3. Per the germline V gene, CDR1 is DFQATT and CDR2 is SNEGSKA (reference sequence). V shed 4 bases and J shed 12 bases, with 27 bases lying between them. When the RNA was reverse transcribed, random hexamers were used with an input of about 0.5 to 1 ug. Using its own MiXCR run on the immunoSEQ multiplex PCR reads, TCRdb lists one record per CDR3 protein. The sample holds approximately 270,000 distinct CDR3 sequences; around 93% are singletons and the top ten take around 0.07%.

This sequence joins TRBV20-1 and TRBJ1-1; tentatively, D is TRBD1 (5 bases). The sample taken for sequencing was CD4+ T cells from PBMCs. The sequence was collected from a human donor with multiple sclerosis. CDR3: CSATKQASKGPGPFF. CDR3 in DNA: TGCAGTGCTACGAAACAGGCTTCTAAGGGCCCCGGGCCTTTCTTT.